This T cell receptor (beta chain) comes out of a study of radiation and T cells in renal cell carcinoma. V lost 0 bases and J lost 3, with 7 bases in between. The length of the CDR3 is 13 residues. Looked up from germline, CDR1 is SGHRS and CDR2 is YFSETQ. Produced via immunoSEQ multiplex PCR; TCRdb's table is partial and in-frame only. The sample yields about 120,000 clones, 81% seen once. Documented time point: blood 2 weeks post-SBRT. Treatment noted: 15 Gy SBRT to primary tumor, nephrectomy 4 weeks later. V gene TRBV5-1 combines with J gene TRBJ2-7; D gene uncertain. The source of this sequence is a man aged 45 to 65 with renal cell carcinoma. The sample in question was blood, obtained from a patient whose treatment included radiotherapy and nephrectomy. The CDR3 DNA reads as TGCGCCAGCAGCTTGGAGGCCAACTACGAGCAGTACTTC. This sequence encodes CASSLEANYEQYF.